These T cell receptor beta chains were read from a single sample in a study of CD8+ T cells in alopecia areata. Data came from immunoSEQ multiplex PCR; TCRdb stores just in-frame clones and leaves some out. The table records 95,000 to 100,000 clones, roughly three fifths of them present only once. Here the sequenced sample was CD8+ T cells sorted from blood, taken around week 55, from a patient treated with tofacitinib. These receptors were taken from a human donor with alopecia areata. CDR3s include the opening cysteine and the closing phenylalanine or tryptophan. The D gene is left open where the match is weak. Where a row states a size, it is once, few, many or the class of an expanded clone; other rows omit it.

>-|-|TRBV5-6|TRBJ1-6
TGTGCCAGCAGCGTGACAAATTCACCCCTCCACTTT
CASSVTNSPLHF
>few|TRBD2|TRBV7-2|TRBJ2-1
TGTGCCAGCAGCTTAGCGGGGGGGGCCTACAATGAGCAGTTCTTC
CASSLAGGAYNEQFF
>-|-|TRBV25-1|TRBJ2-2
TGTGCCAGCAGTGACTACCTAAAGCCTCTCGGCGACACCGGGGAGCTGTTTTTT
CASSDYLKPLGDTGELFF
>-|-|TRBV13|TRBJ2-7
TGTGCCAGCAGAGGAGAGGGTTCATCCTACGAGCAGTACTTC
CASRGEGSSYEQYF
>-|-|TRBV7-9|TRBJ1-1
TGTGCCAGCAGCCCAAGCCTGGACAGACTTAAAGCTTTCTTT
CASSPSLDRLKAFF
>-|TRBD2|TRBV7-7|TRBJ2-7
TGTGCCAGCAGCCCCAGTAGCGGGTCGGACGAGCAGTACTTC
CASSPSSGSDEQYF
>-|-|TRBV30|TRBJ1-2
TGTGCCTGGATTCCAGATAACTATGGCTACACCTTC
CAWIPDNYGYTF
>-|TRBD1|TRBV7-6|TRBJ2-1
TGTGCCAGCAGCTTCGACAGGGACGGTAATGAGCAGTTCTTC
CASSFDRDGNEQFF
>few|-|TRBV19|TRBJ1-1
TGTGCCAGTATCCTAGGGGGCACTGAAGCTTTCTTT
CASILGGTEAFF
>-|-|TRBV19|TRBJ1-2
TGTGCCAGTAACGAAGGGGAAGTTGGCTATGGCTACACCTTC
CASNEGEVGYGYTF
>once|-|TRBV19|TRBJ2-3
TGTGCCAGTATATCGGGCACAGATACGCAGTATTTT
CASISGTDTQYF
>few|TRBD1|TRBV5-6|TRBJ1-1
TGTGCCAGCAGCTTGGACGGGACAGCTGAAGCTTTCTTT
CASSLDGTAEAFF
>-|-|TRBV2|TRBJ1-2
TGTGCCAGCAGTGACGGGACTCACGCGAGTTATGGCTACACCTTC
CASSDGTHASYGYTF
>-|-|TRBV14|TRBJ2-1
TGTGCCAGCAGCCAAGAATGGACTCCCCCCTTCTTGTCGGGGGAAAGACACAATGAGCAGTTCTTC
CASSQEWTPPFLSGERHNEQFF
>-|-|TRBV4-2|TRBJ1-4
TGTGCCAGCAGCCAAGATATCGCAGGACGGCCAACTAATGAAAAACTGTTTTTT
CASSQDIAGRPTNEKLFF
>-|-|TRBV6-5|TRBJ2-7
TGTGCCAGCAGTTGGGAATCGTCCTACGAGCAGTACTTC
CASSWESSYEQYF
>-|TRBD2|TRBV27|TRBJ2-5
TGTGCCAGCAGTTTAACGGGGCGGGGGGCCGTCGAGACCCAGTACTTC
CASSLTGRGAVETQYF
>few|-|TRBV6-1|TRBJ2-1
TGTGCCAGCAGTTGGGGGGTGGGTGAGCAGTTCTTC
CASSWGVGEQFF
>few|TRBD2|TRBV27|TRBJ2-1
TGTGCCAGCACCTTGATAGCGGGGGGGAGGAATGAGCAGTTCTTC
CASTLIAGGRNEQFF
>-|-|TRBV5-1|TRBJ2-5
TGCGCCGGCAGCCCCCTACTGAGGAGCTCTTTTGCGGAAGAGACCCAGTACTTC
CAGSPLLRSSFAEETQYF
>-|-|TRBV5-6|TRBJ2-2
TGTGCCAGTCAACTGACCGGGGAGCTGTTTTTT
CASQLTGELFF
>-|-|TRBV15|TRBJ2-5
TGTGCCACCAGTGGTTCCCGAGGGCCCCAAGAGACCCAGTACTTC
CATSGSRGPQETQYF
>few|-|TRBV27|TRBJ2-2
TGTGCCAGCAAAAACACCGGGGAGCTGTTTTTT
CASKNTGELFF
>few|-|TRBV21-1|TRBJ1-6
TGTGCCCAGGGTAATTCACCCCTCCACTTT
CAQGNSPLHF
>-|-|TRBV4-1|TRBJ1-1
TGCGCCAGCAGCCGTCGCAGGGGAACTGAAGCTTTCTTT
CASSRRRGTEAFF
>-|-|TRBV2|TRBJ2-1
TGTGCCAGCAGTGAACGTGGACAGAAACAGGGTGAGCAGTTCTTC
CASSERGQKQGEQFF
>-|-|TRBV4-1|TRBJ1-4
TGCGCCAGCAGCCAAGAGGCAGGGTTGGCGGCTGAAAAACTGTTTTTT
CASSQEAGLAAEKLFF
>-|-|TRBV18|TRBJ2-1
TGTGCCAGCTCACCATTTCAGGGATCCTACAATGAGCAGTTCTTC
CASSPFQGSYNEQFF
>-|-|TRBV12-5|TRBJ1-1
TGTGCTAGTGGTTCGGACCATCGGGCTTTCTTT
CASGSDHRAFF
>few|TRBD2|TRBV12-5|TRBJ2-7
TGTGCTAGTGGCCCCCGGACTAGCGGGGGGAACGAGCAGTACTTC
CASGPRTSGGNEQYF
>-|-|TRBV4-1|TRBJ2-4
TGCGCCAGCAGCCAAGACATAGCTCCTCCGGGCCACAAAAACATTCAGTACTTC
CASSQDIAPPGHKNIQYF